What follows describes a single T cell receptor (beta chain). Its antigen is unknown. Looked up from germline, CDR1 is SGDLS and CDR2 is YYNGEE. CDR3 length: 21 residues. V gave up 4 bases and J gave up 0 bases; unmatched junction bases: 20. These data are taken from a study of shared clonotypes between healthy human individuals. Study summary: The plates for each donor numbered three CD4 naive, three CD4 memory, two CD8 naive and one CD8 memory. General observations from the study: The study's rarefaction showed incomplete sorted-subset sequencing despite large depth. As a rule, naive subsets had a larger estimated richness than memory subsets.

Profiled with immunoSEQ multiplex PCR; TCRdb holds only in-frame clones, not every one. The repertoire holds a few hundred thousand clones, with less than 97% as singletons. Terminally differentiated effector memory CD45RA+ cells were excluded by CCR7 positive selection of CD45RO-negative cells. This TCR was sampled from a woman aged 30 to 39 in good health. The chain joins TRBV9 to TRBJ2-1; 9 positions agree with TRBD2. Sequenced material: naive CD8+ T cells sorted from blood. The CDR3 loop is CASSHPRLAASVGSSYNEQFF. CDR3 DNA sequence: TGTGCCAGCAGCCACCCAAGACTAGCGGCCTCGGTGGGGAGCTCCTACAATGAGCAGTTCTTC.